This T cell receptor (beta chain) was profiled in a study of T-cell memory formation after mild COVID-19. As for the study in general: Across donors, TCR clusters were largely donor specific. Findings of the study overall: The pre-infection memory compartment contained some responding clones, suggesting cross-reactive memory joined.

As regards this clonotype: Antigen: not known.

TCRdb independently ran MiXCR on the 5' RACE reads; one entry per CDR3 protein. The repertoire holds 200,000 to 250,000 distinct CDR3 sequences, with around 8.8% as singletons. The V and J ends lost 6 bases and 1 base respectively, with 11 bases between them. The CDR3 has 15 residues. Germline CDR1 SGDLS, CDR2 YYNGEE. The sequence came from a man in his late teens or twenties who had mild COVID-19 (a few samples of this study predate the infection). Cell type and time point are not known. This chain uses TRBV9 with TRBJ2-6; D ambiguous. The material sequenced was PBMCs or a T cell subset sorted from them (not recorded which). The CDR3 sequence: CASTQVGSGANVLTF. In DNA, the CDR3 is TGTGCCAGCACCCAAGTGGGGTCTGGGGCCAACGTCCTGACTTTC.